The rows below give T cell receptor beta chains drawn from one sample of a study of CD8 T cells in Susac syndrome. TCRdb used MiXCR to reprocess the immunoSEQ multiplex PCR reads, holding one entry per CDR3 protein. The repertoire holds 45,000 to 55,000 distinct CDR3 sequences, with roughly 93% as singletons. Sequencing was carried out using CD8+ T cells from PBMCs. These receptors came from a human donor in good health. The CDR3 runs from the conserved cysteine through the conserved F or W. A D gene is named only where the DNA matches it firmly. Clone size is not always given. Where it is, it says once, few, many or a class for expanded clones.

>TRBJ2-7|.|once|TRBV13
TGTGCCAGCAGCTCCTCCCTTCAGGAGACCTACGAGCAGTACTTC
CASSSSLQETYEQYF
>TRBJ1-2|.|.|TRBV2
TGTGCCAGCACTGGAGTCGGGGGAAACTATGGCTACACCTTC
CASTGVGGNYGYTF
>TRBJ2-1|.|.|TRBV29-1
TGCAGCGTTGATGACAGTTATATTAATGAGCAGTTCTTC
CSVDDSYINEQFF
>TRBJ2-2|.|.|TRBV7-9
TGTGCCAGCAGTTCCGGGACACCGACCGGGGAGCTGTTTTTT
CASSSGTPTGELFF
>TRBJ2-7|TRBD2|.|TRBV2
TGTGCCAGCAGCGGGGGGGGAGGGCCGCGAGAGCAGTACTTC
CASSGGGGPREQYF
>TRBJ2-3|.|.|TRBV4-1
TGCGCCAGCAGCCCTCCGGAGAAGGGGTTGGCAGATACGCAGTATTTT
CASSPPEKGLADTQYF
>TRBJ2-3|TRBD2|.|TRBV20-1
TGCAGTGCTAGAGATCTTTCGACTAGCGGGAGAGATACGCAGTATTTT
CSARDLSTSGRDTQYF
>TRBJ2-1|.|.|TRBV4-2
TGTGCCAGCAGCCATCCAGGAGCCAATGAGCAGTTCTTC
CASSHPGANEQFF
>TRBJ2-7|TRBD2|.|TRBV7-9
TGTGCCAGCAGCTCGGGACTAGCGGGAGTTTACGAGCAGTACTTC
CASSSGLAGVYEQYF
>TRBJ2-7|.|.|TRBV9
TGTGCCAGCAGCGTAGCGAGCGGTCCCTACGAGCAGTACTTC
CASSVASGPYEQYF
>TRBJ2-1|.|.|TRBV5-1
TGCGCCAGCGGTCAGGCCCCCTACAATGAGCAGTTCTTC
CASGQAPYNEQFF
>TRBJ2-2|.|.|TRBV5-1
TGCGCCAGCGGAGGGCCCGGTGAGAACACCGGGGAGCTGTTTTTT
CASGGPGENTGELFF
>TRBJ1-2|TRBD1|.|TRBV29-1
TGCAGCGTGGCAGGGGGCAACTATGGCTACACCTTC
CSVAGGNYGYTF
>TRBJ1-2|TRBD1|.|TRBV18
TGTGCCAGCTCACCCGAGGGGGCGGCGGAATATGGCTACACCTTC
CASSPEGAAEYGYTF
>TRBJ2-7|.|.|TRBV29-1
TGCAGCGTGCCGGGGGTTTCCTACGAGCAGTACTTC
CSVPGVSYEQYF
>TRBJ2-7|TRBD2|.|TRBV29-1
TGCAGCGTCGGAGGGACTACTGAGCGGAGCTCCTACGAGCAGTACTTC
CSVGGTTERSSYEQYF
>TRBJ1-1|.|.|TRBV2
TGTGCCAGCAGTGAATATGGGATCACTGAAGCTTTCTTT
CASSEYGITEAFF
>TRBJ2-7|.|.|TRBV13
TGTGCCAGCAGCTTAGGGGACTTATCCTACGAGCAGTACTTC
CASSLGDLSYEQYF
>TRBJ2-7|.|once|TRBV28
TGTGCCAGCAGTCCGAGATACATCTACGAGCAGTACTTC
CASSPRYIYEQYF
>TRBJ2-3|.|.|TRBV2
TGTGCCAGCCAACGAAACACCTATGGGCCCACAGATACGCAGTATTTT
CASQRNTYGPTDTQYF
>TRBJ2-5|TRBD2|few|TRBV2
TGTGCCAGCAGTGAGACTAGCGGCCAAGAGACCCAGTACTTC
CASSETSGQETQYF
>TRBJ2-1|TRBD1|.|TRBV5-1
TGCGCCAGCAGCCTTGACAGGGCTGGTTCCTACAATGAGCAGTTCTTC
CASSLDRAGSYNEQFF
>TRBJ2-7|TRBD1|.|TRBV27
TGTGCCGGTGCGACAGGGTCCCCCTACGAGCAGTACTTC
CAGATGSPYEQYF
>TRBJ2-7|TRBD2|.|TRBV4-1
TGCGCCAGCAGCCAAGTAGGCGGGAGTATTAAGGACGAGCAGTACTTC
CASSQVGGSIKDEQYF
>TRBJ2-1|TRBD1|.|TRBV24-1
TGTGCCACCAGTGGAAGCCGGGACAGTTATGAGCAGTTCTTC
CATSGSRDSYEQFF
>TRBJ1-3|.|.|TRBV30
TGTGCCTGGAAAAGAGACTCTGGAAACACCATATATTTT
CAWKRDSGNTIYF
>TRBJ2-3|.|.|TRBV29-1
TGCAGCGTTCCCGGGACTCGCACAGATACGCAGTATTTT
CSVPGTRTDTQYF
>TRBJ1-5|TRBD1|.|TRBV12-3/TRBV12-4
TGTGCCAGCGGATTGGGACAGGGACATGAATTGCCCCAGCATTTT
CASGLGQGHELPQHF
>TRBJ1-4|.|.|TRBV7-2
TGTGCCAGCAGCTTTACGGCAACTAATGAAAAACTGTTTTTT
CASSFTATNEKLFF
>TRBJ2-1|TRBD1|.|TRBV29-1
TGCAGCGTTGCCTCCGGGACAGGGATTTACAATGAGCAGTTCTTC
CSVASGTGIYNEQFF
>TRBJ2-7|.|.|TRBV5-1
TGCGCCAGCAGCCAAGGGGACCGTCTTCCCACCCCGAGAATATACGAGCAGTACTTC
CASSQGDRLPTPRIYEQYF
>TRBJ1-1|.|once|TRBV2
TGTGCCAGCAGTCCCCCGGGACACCCTGAAGCTTTCTTT
CASSPPGHPEAFF
>TRBJ2-1|TRBD2|.|TRBV18
TGTGCCAGCTCACCACCAGGGACTAGCGAAAACAATGAGCAGTTCTTC
CASSPPGTSENNEQFF
>TRBJ2-7|TRBD2|.|TRBV20-1
TGCAGTGCTAGAAAAGGACTAGCGCCTCTTTCCGAGCAGTACTTC
CSARKGLAPLSEQYF
>TRBJ2-7|TRBD1|.|TRBV9
TGTGCCAGCAGCCCGGAGGGACAGGGGGAGTACGAGCAGTACTTC
CASSPEGQGEYEQYF
>TRBJ2-1|.|once|TRBV7-9
TGTGCCAGCAGCTTAGGCGGGAACTACAATGAGCAGTTCTTC
CASSLGGNYNEQFF
>TRBJ2-7|.|.|TRBV27
TGTGCCAGCATCCTAGGTGGGAAGCCCTACGAGCAGTACTTC
CASILGGKPYEQYF
>TRBJ1-1|TRBD1|.|TRBV19
TGTGCCAGCTGGACAGGGGTTGGGGAAGCTTTCTTT
CASWTGVGEAFF
>TRBJ2-7|TRBD2|.|TRBV2
TGTGCCAGCGGACTACATGGGGGGGGCTACGAGCAGTACTTC
CASGLHGGGYEQYF
>TRBJ2-2|.|.|TRBV7-9
TGTGCCACCTCCGCGGGCACCGGGGAGCTGTTTTTT
CATSAGTGELFF
>TRBJ1-5|.|once|TRBV29-1
TGCAGCGTTGTATGGGCTAGCAATCAGCCCCAGCATTTT
CSVVWASNQPQHF
>TRBJ2-7|TRBD1|few|TRBV7-9
TGTGCCAGCAGCCGGCCCTCTCCGGGACAGGGGTTCTTGTACGAGCAGTACTTC
CASSRPSPGQGFLYEQYF
>TRBJ1-1|.|.|TRBV3-1
TGTGCCAGCAGCCAAGGTAAGGGCACTGAAGCTTTCTTT
CASSQGKGTEAFF
>TRBJ2-7|TRBD2|.|TRBV29-1
TGCAGCGCACTAGCGGGATCCTACGAGCAGTACTTC
CSALAGSYEQYF
>TRBJ2-1|.|.|TRBV12-5
TGTGCTAGTGGCTCCCCAAACTCCTACAATGAGCAGTTCTTC
CASGSPNSYNEQFF
>TRBJ2-2|TRBD2|.|TRBV6-5
TGTGCCAGCAGTTACTCACTAGCGGGATCTACCGGGGAGCTGTTTTTT
CASSYSLAGSTGELFF
>TRBJ1-2|.|once|TRBV10-1
TGCGCCAGCAGCCCTGGAGGGGCCACCTATGGCTACACCTTC
CASSPGGATYGYTF
>TRBJ2-7|.|.|TRBV6-6
TGTGCCAGCAGTTACTCTAGCCGGGATGGAGGAACCGAGCAGTACTTC
CASSYSSRDGGTEQYF
>TRBJ1-1|.|.|TRBV28
TGTGCCAGCAGTCGAGGTAGCACTGAAGCTTTCTTT
CASSRGSTEAFF
>TRBJ2-1|.|once|TRBV29-1
TGCAGCGTTCCCCAGGGGCTTCCCTACAATGAGCAGTTCTTC
CSVPQGLPYNEQFF
>TRBJ2-1|.|.|TRBV7-9
TGTGCCAGCAGCTTAGATTACAATGAGCAGTTCTTC
CASSLDYNEQFF
>TRBJ1-1|.|.|TRBV20-1
TGCAGTGCTAGATATTACCGGACAGCCCGGGACACTGAAGCTTTCTTT
CSARYYRTARDTEAFF
>TRBJ2-3|TRBD2|.|TRBV9
TGTGCCAGCAGCCCGAAAATAGCGGGAGGTTTCACAGATACGCAGTATTTT
CASSPKIAGGFTDTQYF